The next 10 T cell receptor beta chains were all read from a single sample in a study of control samples from healthy donors and cancer patients. This table comes from immunoSEQ multiplex PCR, and its TCRdb copy is limited to in-frame clones, with some not included. The sample shows 150,000 or so clones, over 85% of them seen only once. Material for sequencing was blood. Receptors were obtained from a man aged 18-30 years in good health.

The chain links TRBV7-3 to TRBJ2-1; a possible D gene is TRBD2 (6 bases). Germline V CDR1 and CDR2: SGHTA, FQGTGA. V was clipped by 2 bases and J by 0 bases, with 8 bases between them. The length of the CDR3 is 15 residues. The CDR3 region is CASSLAGSSYNEQFF. For the CDR3, the DNA is TGTGCCAGCAGCTTAGCGGGAAGCTCCTACAATGAGCAGTTCTTC.

The chain couples TRBV28 to TRBJ1-4; no firm D call. The germline V and J ends were trimmed by 4 bases and 5 bases, with 8 bases remaining between them. CDR1 MDHEN and CDR2 SYDVKM come from the germline V gene. CDR3 length equals 13 residues. The CDR3 is CASSYRANEKLFF. For the CDR3, the DNA is TGTGCCAGCAGTTACCGGGCGAATGAAAAACTGTTTTTT.

This chain uses TRBV5-6 with TRBJ2-1; TRBD2 matches at 8 bases. This CDR3 comprises 15 residues. Looked up from germline, CDR1 is SGHDT and CDR2 is YYEEEE. The junction had 0 bases not matched to a gene; V was cut back by 1 base and J by 0 bases. The CDR3 region has the DNA TGTGCCAGCAGCTTGAGCGGGAGCTCCTACAATGAGCAGTTCTTC. Protein product: CASSLSGSSYNEQFF. Full variable domain (rest looked up from reference TRBV5-6 and TRBJ2-1): DAGVTQSPTHLIKTRGQQVTLRCSPKSGHDTVSWYQQALGQGPQFIFQYYEEEERQRGNFPDRFSGHQFPNYSSELNVNALLLGDSALYLCASSLSGSSYNEQFFGPGTRLTVL.

The chain carries TRBV24-1 and TRBJ1-3; D is unresolved. The ends were cut back, 7 bases at V and 4 bases at J, with 4 bases in the middle. CDR3 length equals 11 residues. The germline V gene encodes CDR1 KGHDR and CDR2 SFDVKD. The CDR3 loop reads CATRAGNTIYF. CDR3 bases: TGTGCCACCAGAGCCGGAAACACCATATATTTT.

V is TRBV10-3 and J is TRBJ1-5; D is uncertain. V was clipped by 0 bases and J by 1 base, with 13 bases between them. This CDR3 is 17 amino acids long. Germline CDR1 ENHRY, CDR2 SYGVKD. CDR3 nucleotide sequence: TGTGCCATCAGTGAGTCGAGGTCACGGGGAAGCAATCAGCCCCAGCATTTT. It encodes CAISESRSRGSNQPQHF.

The chain carries TRBV11-2 and TRBJ1-2, with 7 bases fitting TRBD1. Trimming removed 4 bases from V and 7 bases from J; junction bases left unmatched: 6. Germline V gives CDR1 SGHAT, CDR2 FQNNGV. This CDR3 contains 13 residues. The DNA for the CDR3 is TGTGCCAGCAGCTCAGACAGGGCGGGTGGCTACACCTTC. As protein: CASSSDRAGGYTF.

The genes are TRBV5-1 and TRBJ2-7; 10 nucleotides line up with TRBD1. V shed 1 base, J shed 3 bases, and the junction held 4 bases outside the gene matches. The CDR3 runs to 15 residues. CDR1 is SGHRS and CDR2 is YFSETQ in the germline V gene. Here the CDR3 DNA reads TGCGCCAGCAGCTTGAGACAGGGGGCCCTCTACGAGCAGTACTTC. It encodes CASSLRQGALYEQYF.

J is TRBJ2-7 and V is TRBV4-1; D is possibly TRBD1 (6 bases). The CDR3 spans 15 residues. The germline V gene has CDR1 MGHRA and CDR2 YSYEKL. V dropped 4 bases and J dropped 0 bases, with 13 bases sitting between them. In nucleotides, the CDR3 is TGCGCCAGCAGCCTCCGGGACACGGACTCCTACGAGCAGTACTTC. Amino acid sequence: CASSLRDTDSYEQYF.

The V and J genes are TRBV6-5 and TRBJ1-2; a weak D match, TRBD1 (5 bases). The V gene lost 8 bases and the J gene lost 3 bases, with 13 bases spanning the gap. This CDR3 region has 13 residues. Germline V gene sequence: CDR1 MNHEY, CDR2 SVGAGI. The CDR3 region has the DNA TGTGCCAGCTCCCGGGGCCCGGACTATGGCTACACCTTC. This gives the protein CASSRGPDYGYTF.

The CDR3 loop is CASSGRQFGTETQYF. The CDR3 DNA is TGCGCCAGCAGCGGTCGGCAGTTCGGGACAGAGACCCAGTACTTC. The rearrangement uses TRBV5-1 and TRBJ2-5; the D call may be TRBD1 or TRBD2 (5 bases each). With 4 bases removed from V and 4 bases from J, the gap between germline ends came to 17 bases. There are 15 residues in the CDR3. CDR1 is SGHRS and CDR2 is YFSETQ in the germline V gene.